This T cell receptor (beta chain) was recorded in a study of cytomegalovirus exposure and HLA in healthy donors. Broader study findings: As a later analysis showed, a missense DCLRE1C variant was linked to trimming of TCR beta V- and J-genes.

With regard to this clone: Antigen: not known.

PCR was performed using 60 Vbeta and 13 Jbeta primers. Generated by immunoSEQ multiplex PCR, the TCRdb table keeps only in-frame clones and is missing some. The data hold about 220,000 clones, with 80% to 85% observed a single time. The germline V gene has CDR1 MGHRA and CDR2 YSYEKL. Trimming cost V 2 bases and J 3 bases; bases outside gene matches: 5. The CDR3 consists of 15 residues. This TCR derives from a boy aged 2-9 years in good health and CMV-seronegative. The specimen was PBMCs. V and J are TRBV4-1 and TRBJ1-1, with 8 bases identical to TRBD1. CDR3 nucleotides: TGCGCCAGCAGCCAATTCCAGGGGGCTGACACTGAAGCTTTCTTT. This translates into CASSQFQGADTEAFF.